A selection of T cell receptor beta chains follows, all from one sample in a study of OX40 agonist ivuxolimab in advanced cancers. Only in-frame clones appear in the TCRdb table, and some are missing; sequencing was by immunoSEQ multiplex PCR. This sample has more than 85,000 clones, with roughly nine tenths found just once. Sequenced material: CD4+ or CD8+ T cells sorted from blood, taken in a trial of the OX40 agonist ivuxolimab. Receptor source: an adult with an advanced solid tumor such as melanoma, head and neck, liver or kidney cancer. CDR3s include the opening cysteine and the closing phenylalanine or tryptophan. D genes are given only for firm matches. Clone sizes are given selectively: once, few, many, or a class where the clone is expanded.

>TRBV7-6|-|TRBJ2-1|TRBD2
TGTGCCAGCAGCACGGGAAGGGGACTAGCGGGAGAACGGTTCTTC
CASSTGRGLAGERFF
>TRBV7-2|-|TRBJ2-7|-
TGTGCCAGCAGCTTAGCCCGCGCACCATACGAGCAGTACTTC
CASSLARAPYEQYF
>TRBV9|-|TRBJ2-2|TRBD1
TGTGCCAGCAGCCCCAGGCCGGGACAGGACACCGGGGAGCTGTTTTTT
CASSPRPGQDTGELFF
>TRBV7-2|once|TRBJ2-6|TRBD2
TGTGCCAGCAGCAAAAGGGCTAGCGGGGCCTCTGGGGCCAACGTCCTGACTTTC
CASSKRASGASGANVLTF
>TRBV20-1|-|TRBJ2-7|-
TGCAGTGCTAAACGGGACGAGCAGTACTTC
CSAKRDEQYF
>TRBV7-2|-|TRBJ1-2|TRBD1
TGTGCCAGCAGCCCTTCAGGGGGCTATGGCTACACCTTC
CASSPSGGYGYTF
>TRBV28|-|TRBJ2-3|-
TGTGCCAGCAGTAACCCCTCAGGGCGGCCCTTGGGGTATTTT
CASSNPSGRPLGYF
>TRBV9|-|TRBJ2-5|TRBD1
TGTGCCAGCAGCGAGGACAGGTGGGGAGAGACCCAGTACTTC
CASSEDRWGETQYF
>TRBV2|-|TRBJ2-3|TRBD2
TGTGCCAGCAGTGATTGGGGACTAGCGGGAGTCATAGATACGCAGTATTTT
CASSDWGLAGVIDTQYF
>TRBV7-2|-|TRBJ2-5|-
TGTGCCAGCAGCTTACGCTCGCTAGAGACCCAGTACTTC
CASSLRSLETQYF
>TRBV18|few|TRBJ2-5|TRBD1
TGTGCCAGCTCACCGGACAGGGGGCGCGTTGTCCGGAAGACCCAGTACTTC
CASSPDRGRVVRKTQYF
>TRBV5-1|-|TRBJ2-5|TRBD2
TGCGCCAGCAGCTCACGGACTAGCGGGAGCCCACAAGAGACCCAGTACTTC
CASSSRTSGSPQETQYF
>TRBV6-5|-|TRBJ2-1|-
TGTGCCAGCAGTTACGGGCCGAGGGGAAACAATGAGCAGTTCTTC
CASSYGPRGNNEQFF
>TRBV6-5|-|TRBJ2-5|TRBD1
TGTGCCAGCAGTTACTTAACAGGGGGGCAAGAGACCCAGTACTTC
CASSYLTGGQETQYF
>TRBV27|-|TRBJ2-7|TRBD2
TGTGCCAGCGGTTCCTTAGCGGGGCCCTCCCACGAGCAGTACTTC
CASGSLAGPSHEQYF
>TRBV4-3|once|TRBJ2-3|TRBD2
TGCGCCAGCAGCCGGGATCGTACTAGCGGGAGTCCTACAGATACGCAGTATTTT
CASSRDRTSGSPTDTQYF
>TRBV7-8|-|TRBJ1-4|TRBD1
TGTGCCAGCAGCGCGACCGGGACAGTAAATGAAAAACTGTTTTTT
CASSATGTVNEKLFF
>TRBV5-6|-|TRBJ2-1|-
TGTGCCAGCAGTTCGGCCCGGAGGGGGCCCTTAGACTACTACAATGAGCAGTTCTTC
CASSSARRGPLDYYNEQFF
>TRBV6-1|-|TRBJ1-4|-
TGTGCCAGCAGTGAAGTTTTGAGTAATGAAAAACTGTTTTTT
CASSEVLSNEKLFF
>TRBV6-6|once|TRBJ1-1|-
TGTGCCAGCAGTTACGCGGGCACTGAAGCTTTCTTT
CASSYAGTEAFF
>TRBV2|few|TRBJ2-1|-
TGTGCCAGCAGCCCCGGGCGCAATGAGCAGTTCTTC
CASSPGRNEQFF
>TRBV7-2|-|TRBJ2-4|-
TGTGCCAGCAGCTCAGCTAGGGCCGGGAACATTCAGTACTTC
CASSSARAGNIQYF
>TRBV9|once|TRBJ2-3|TRBD2
TGTGCCAGCAGCGCGGGGACTAGCGGATACACAGATACGCAGTATTTT
CASSAGTSGYTDTQYF
>TRBV6-5|-|TRBJ2-4|-
TGTGCCAGCAGTTACTCGAGAGATCGCGCCAAAAACATTCAGTACTTC
CASSYSRDRAKNIQYF